Shown below are 29 T cell receptor beta chains from a single sample sequenced in a study of CD8+ T cells in alopecia areata. Extracted RNA was reverse transcribed into cDNA, the sequencing template. Assay used: immunoSEQ multiplex PCR; TCRdb lists only in-frame clones, some missing. The sample records 200,000 or so clones, approximately 52% being singletons. Sequenced material: CD4+ T cells sorted from blood, taken at week 0. These receptors were obtained from a human donor with alopecia areata.

The chain uses TRBV13 and TRBJ1-1; maybe TRBD1 (6 bases). V dropped 5 bases and J dropped 5 bases, with 18 bases sitting between them. Germline CDR1 is PRHDT and CDR2 is FYEKMQ (reference sequence). There are 15 residues in the CDR3. CDR3 sequence: CASSRFRGRGTEAFF. CDR3 coding DNA: TGTGCCAGCAGCCGCTTCCGGGGGCGCGGGACTGAAGCTTTCTTT. The full variable domain, completed using reference TRBV13 and TRBJ1-1, is AAGVIQSPRHLIKEKRETATLKCYPIPRHDTVYWYQQGPGQDPQFLISFYEKMQSDKGSIPDRFSAQQFSDYHSELNMSSLELGDSALYFCASSRFRGRGTEAFFGQGTRLTVV.

The sample holds a few counts of this clone. The CDR3 DNA sequence: TGCAGCGTTAGTGACAGGGTCGATGGCTACACCTTC. Protein: CSVSDRVDGYTF. The chain recombines TRBV29-1 with TRBJ1-2; 7 nucleotides match TRBD1. CDR1 and CDR2 (germline): SQVTM, ANQGSEA. The CDR3 covers 12 residues. V shed 5 bases, J shed 6 bases, and the junction held 6 bases outside the gene matches. Filled out from reference TRBV29-1 and TRBJ1-2, the complete variable domain reads SAVISQKPSRDICQRGTSLTIQCQVDSQVTMMFWYRQQPGQSLTLIATANQGSEATYESGFVIDKFPISRPNLTFSTLTVSNMSPEDSSIYLCSVSDRVDGYTFGSGTRLTVV.

The chain uses TRBV27 and TRBJ2-7, with a weak D call TRBD1 (6 bases). Trimming removed 4 bases at V and 0 bases at J, with 13 bases between. Germline CDR1 MNHEY, CDR2 SMNVEV (reference sequence). The CDR3 sequence is 15 residues long. CDR3 protein: CASSSLGQSSYEQYF. The CDR3 DNA reads as TGTGCCAGCAGTTCGCTCGGACAGAGCTCCTACGAGCAGTACTTC.

J is TRBJ2-2 and V is TRBV5-1; D possibly uses TRBD1 or TRBD2 (5 bases each). Germline CDR1 SGHRS, CDR2 YFSETQ. The CDR3 contains 15 residues. Trimming took off 3 bases at V and 2 bases at J, with 11 bases between the two ends. CDR3 loop: CASSWGTVNTGELFF. CDR3 coding DNA: TGCGCCAGCAGCTGGGGGACGGTCAACACCGGGGAGCTGTTTTTT.

The chain carries TRBV30 and TRBJ1-5; 9 nucleotides match TRBD1. The CDR3 loop spans 21 amino acids. V was clipped by 7 bases and J by 0 bases; unmatched bases: 25. Per germline, CDR1 GTSNPN and CDR2 SVGIG (reference sequence). The CDR3 region is CASYKTHSGTGKGYSNQPQHF. The CDR3 DNA reads TGTGCCTCCTACAAGACCCATTCCGGGACAGGGAAAGGGTATAGCAATCAGCCCCAGCATTTT.

Only a few counts were recorded for this clone. V gene TRBV29-1 combines with J gene TRBJ2-5; D is undetermined. This CDR3 comprises 11 residues. CDR1 is SQVTM and CDR2 is ANQGSEA in the germline V gene. Trimming took off 3 bases at V and 5 bases at J, with 7 bases between the two ends. The DNA for the CDR3 is TGCAGCGTTGAGCCCGGGGAGACCCAGTACTTC. This codes for CSVEPGETQYF. Full variable domain (remainder filled in from reference TRBV29-1 and TRBJ2-5): SAVISQKPSRDICQRGTSLTIQCQVDSQVTMMFWYRQQPGQSLTLIATANQGSEATYESGFVIDKFPISRPNLTFSTLTVSNMSPEDSSIYLCSVEPGETQYFGPGTRLLVL.

The chain couples TRBV5-4 to TRBJ2-3; possibly TRBD1 for D (5 bases). The CDR3 is 15 amino acids. The V end was cut by 3 bases, the J end by 6 bases, with 17 bases between. From germline, CDR1 is SGHNT and CDR2 YYREEE (reference sequence). The CDR3, as DNA: TGTGCCAGCAGCTCACCAGTGGGGCCAAGGGATACGCAGTATTTT. It codes for CASSSPVGPRDTQYF.

This chain connects TRBV6-1 to TRBJ2-2; D possibly corresponds to TRBD1 (5 bases). This CDR3 region has 15 residues. The V end lost 2 bases, the J end lost 3 bases, and 10 bases lay between the germline ends. Germline CDR1 reads MNHNS; CDR2 reads SASEGT. The CDR3 is CASSEQGGDTGELFF. CDR3 nucleotide sequence: TGTGCCAGCAGTGAACAGGGTGGGGACACCGGGGAGCTGTTTTTT.

This chain joins TRBV12-5 and TRBJ2-5; 10 bases are a match to TRBD2. V lost 4 bases and J lost 1; bases outside the gene matches: 3. The CDR3 consists of 15 residues. Germline values: CDR1 LGHNT, CDR2 FRNRAP. For the CDR3, the DNA is TGTGCTAGTGGTTCGGGACTAGCGCCCCAAGAGACCCAGTACTTC. Its protein product is CASGSGLAPQETQYF.

The rearrangement joins TRBV29-1 to TRBJ2-7; D is perhaps TRBD1 (8 bases). The germline gives CDR1 SQVTM, CDR2 ANQGSEA. Between the trimmed V and J ends, which lost 7 bases and 6 bases, there was a span of 13 bases. This CDR3 is 11 amino acids long. CDR3 residues: CSATGGGEQYF. The DNA of the CDR3 is TGCAGCGCCACAGGGGGGGGCGAGCAGTACTTC.

The chain is built from TRBV30 and TRBJ2-2; 9 nucleotides align to TRBD2. The CDR3 extends over 16 amino acids. Per the germline V gene, CDR1 is GTSNPN and CDR2 is SVGIG (reference sequence). V gave up 1 base and J gave up 6 bases; unmatched junction bases: 9. The CDR3 is CAWSAYLAGVSGELFF. As DNA, the CDR3 is TGTGCCTGGAGTGCCTACTTAGCGGGAGTCTCCGGGGAGCTGTTTTTT.

The rearrangement links TRBV6-5 to TRBJ1-3; D unclear. V dropped 10 bases and J dropped 0 bases, with 16 bases sitting between them. This CDR3 is 15 amino acids long. From germline, CDR1 is MNHEY and CDR2 SVGAGI. The CDR3 spells CATEKDSNSGNTIYF. For the CDR3, the DNA is TGTGCCACCGAGAAGGACTCAAACTCTGGAAACACCATATATTTT.

Only a few counts were recorded for this clone. Different DNA sequences within this sample yield the same CDR3. The chain combines TRBV27 with TRBJ2-7; D is undetermined. Germline CDR1 and CDR2: MNHEY and SMNVEV (reference sequence). There are 12 residues in the CDR3. Trimming removed 4 bases at V and 0 bases at J, with 4 bases between. Here the CDR3 reads CASSSNSYEQYF. CDR3 DNA: TGTGCCAGCAGTTCTAACTCCTACGAGCAGTACTTC.

The V and J genes are TRBV6-6 and TRBJ1-2; D is unclear. The CDR3 consists of 11 residues. The V and J ends lost 7 bases and 4 bases respectively, with 7 bases between them. Per germline, CDR1 MNHNY and CDR2 SVGAGI (reference sequence). The CDR3 sequence is CASKGSYGYTF. The CDR3 DNA follows: TGTGCCAGCAAAGGCTCCTATGGCTACACCTTC.

The chain carries TRBV11-2 and TRBJ1-1; D unclear. V shed 5 bases and J shed 8 bases, with 12 bases lying between them. In germline, CDR1 is SGHAT, CDR2 FQNNGV. The CDR3 consists of 12 residues. CDR3 coding DNA: TGTGCCAGCAGCGTTTGGGCCTACGAAGCTTTCTTT. Protein: CASSVWAYEAFF.

The V and J genes are TRBV13 and TRBJ2-1; 7 nucleotides align to TRBD2. V gave up 4 bases and J gave up 8 bases; unmatched junction bases: 8. This CDR3 has 14 amino acids. Germline lookup yields CDR1 PRHDT and CDR2 FYEKMQ (reference sequence). CDR3 coding DNA: TGTGCCAGCAGCTCCAAAGCGGGATCACATGAGCAGTTCTTC. Protein product: CASSSKAGSHEQFF.

This clone has just a few counts. A junction boundary mismatches the germline segment, possibly from a read error. The chain has TRBV10-3 and TRBJ1-6; unclear D gene. Germline V gene sequence: CDR1 ENHRY, CDR2 SYGVKD. The CDR3 totals 16 residues. The CDR3 DNA is TGTGCCAGCAGTTACTCCGGATTTGGCAGGCATTCACCCCTCCACTTT. Residues: CASSYSGFGRHSPLHF.

The chain couples TRBV10-3 to TRBJ1-5; D may be TRBD1 (6 bases). The CDR3 has 14 residues. V dropped 0 bases and J dropped 7 bases, with 10 bases sitting between them. Per the germline V gene, CDR1 is ENHRY and CDR2 is SYGVKD. CDR3 nucleotides: TGTGCCATCAGTGAGTCAACAGGGACACAGCCCCAGCATTTT. It is translated as CAISESTGTQPQHF.

The CDR3 sequence: CSGGGGDQPQHF. In DNA, the CDR3 is TGCAGCGGAGGAGGTGGGGATCAGCCCCAGCATTTT. The chain joins TRBV29-1 to TRBJ1-5; no clear D. Trimming took 7 bases from V and 5 from J, leaving 12 bases between them. The V gene's germline CDR1 is SQVTM and CDR2 ANQGSEA. There are 12 residues in the CDR3.

Details on this clone: Other DNA sequences from this sample encode an identical CDR3 as well. This chain uses TRBV20-1 with TRBJ2-1, with D unresolved. CDR3 length: 11 amino acids. CDR1 and CDR2 from the germline V gene are DFQATT and SNEGSKA (reference sequence). The ends were cut back, 4 bases at V and 4 bases at J, with 5 bases in the middle. CDR3 bases: TGCAGTGCTACGAATTACAATGAGCAGTTCTTC. The encoded protein is CSATNYNEQFF.

The chain joins TRBV30 to TRBJ1-2; D possibly corresponds to TRBD1 (6 bases). The CDR3 sequence is 13 residues long. V was cut by 1 base and J by 7 bases, with 13 bases left in between. Germline-derived CDR1 and CDR2 are GTSNPN and SVGIG (reference sequence). This CDR3 is CAWSGGLARGYTF. The CDR3 nucleotides read TGTGCCTGGAGTGGGGGGCTTGCTCGTGGCTACACCTTC.

This clone was observed a handful of times. The J gene is TRBJ1-5, the V gene TRBV2; tentatively, D is TRBD1 (5 bases). The length of the CDR3 is 13 residues. Germline V gives CDR1 SNHLY, CDR2 FYNNEI. The V gene lost 4 bases and the J gene lost 2 bases, with 6 bases spanning the gap. The CDR3 region is CASSATGNQPQHF. DNA of the CDR3: TGTGCCAGCAGTGCGACAGGCAATCAGCCCCAGCATTTT.

The chain links TRBV5-1 to TRBJ2-3; D may be TRBD1 or TRBD2 (5 bases each). CDR1 and CDR2 (germline): SGHRS, YFSETQ. V lost 4 bases, J lost 2 bases, and 14 bases lay in between. The CDR3 is made up of 15 amino acids. The CDR3, as DNA: TGCGCCAGCAGCGGTCCCGGGACCACCACAGATACGCAGTATTTT. Amino acid sequence: CASSGPGTTTDTQYF.

The rearrangement links TRBV10-3 to TRBJ1-2; 8 nucleotides line up with TRBD1. This CDR3 region has 15 residues. The V and J ends lost 5 bases and 7 bases, in that order; junction bases with no gene match: 12. CDR1 and CDR2 from the germline V gene are ENHRY and SYGVKD. CDR3 nucleotide sequence: TGTGCCATCAGTCATCGAGGGACAGGAGGGTCTGGCTACACCTTC. Residues: CAISHRGTGGSGYTF.

Concerning this clone: The junction departs from the called germline gene at one end, perhaps through a read error. The chain recombines TRBV7-9 with TRBJ2-3; D gene unclear. In germline, CDR1 is SEHNR, CDR2 FQNEAQ (reference sequence). This CDR3 spans 13 amino acids. The CDR3 DNA reads as TGTACCAGCAGCTCCCCTCCCTCTGATACGCAGTATTTT. It specifies CTSSSPPSDTQYF.

The chain couples TRBV30 to TRBJ2-7, with D possibly being TRBD1 (6 bases). CDR3 length: 14 residues. Germline loops: CDR1 GTSNPN, CDR2 SVGIG (reference sequence). Between the trimmed V and J ends, which lost 1 base and 5 bases, there was a span of 15 bases. The CDR3: CAWSAGRGYDEQYF. CDR3 DNA sequence: TGTGCCTGGAGTGCGGGCAGGGGATACGACGAGCAGTACTTC.

The gene calls are TRBV2 and TRBJ1-6; 7 positions match TRBD1. J lost 12 bases, V lost 2 bases, and 10 bases had no gene match. The CDR3 runs to 15 residues. Germline CDR1 SNHLY, CDR2 FYNNEI. DNA for the CDR3: TGTGCCAGCAGTGAAATGAGGGGGCGGAAGAAACCCCTCCACTTT. Protein: CASSEMRGRKKPLHF.

The rearrangement uses TRBV5-1 and TRBJ2-7, with no clear D. Per germline, CDR1 SGHRS and CDR2 YFSETQ. The length of the CDR3 is 12 residues. V was shortened by 1 base and J by 7 bases, with 9 bases between the two germline ends. CDR3 sequence: CASSLNSWEQYF. For the CDR3, the DNA is TGCGCCAGCAGCTTGAACTCATGGGAGCAGTACTTC.

The chain is built from TRBV5-1 and TRBJ2-1; D assignment may be TRBD1 or TRBD2 (5 bases each). CDR3 length: 16 residues. Per germline, CDR1 SGHRS and CDR2 YFSETQ. Trimming took off 0 bases at V and 3 bases at J, with 13 bases between the two ends. The CDR3 DNA follows: TGCGCCAGCAGCTTGGGTTCAGCGGACAACTACAATGAGCAGTTCTTC. It specifies CASSLGSADNYNEQFF. The full variable domain, rest sourced from reference TRBV5-1 and TRBJ2-1, is KAGVTQTPRYLIKTRGQQVTLSCSPISGHRSVSWYQQTPGQGLQFLFEYFSETQRNKGNFPGRFSGRQFSNSRSEMNVSTLELGDSALYLCASSLGSADNYNEQFFGPGTRLTVL.